Below, 11 T cell receptor beta chains from the same sample are listed, as sequenced in a study of blood T cell repertoires in COVID-19. The method was immunoSEQ multiplex PCR; TCRdb's version includes in-frame clones alone and lacks a portion of them. Of 97,000 or so clones in the sample, about nine tenths were seen once. What was sequenced was peripheral blood. These receptor sequences come from a man aged 50 or older with acute or convalescent COVID-19.

The chain uses TRBV30 and TRBJ1-6; 9 nucleotides match TRBD1. Trimming removed 5 bases from V and 9 bases from J; junction bases left unmatched: 5. This CDR3 spans 13 amino acids. Germline CDR1 is GTSNPN and CDR2 is SVGIG (reference sequence). The CDR3 region is CAWGGQGSSPLHF. CDR3 sequence (DNA): TGTGCCTGGGGGGGACAGGGAAGTTCACCCCTCCACTTT.

The chain is built from TRBV30 and TRBJ2-3; 16 bases fit TRBD2. The V and J ends lost 0 bases and 7 bases, in that order; junction bases with no gene match: 4. The CDR3 has 16 residues. The germline V gene has CDR1 GTSNPN and CDR2 SVGIG (reference sequence). CDR3 bases: TGTGCCTGGAGTGTACGGGGACTAGCGGGAGGGCATACGCAGTATTTT. This encodes CAWSVRGLAGGHTQYF.

V gene TRBV19 combines with J gene TRBJ1-2; possibly TRBD1 for D (5 bases). The CDR3 consists of 16 residues. CDR1 and CDR2 from the germline V gene are LNHDA and SQIVND (reference sequence). V lost 3 bases and J 2 bases, leaving 16 bases between the germline ends. The CDR3 spells CASSIGGGTPNYGYTF. The DNA for the CDR3 is TGTGCCAGTAGTATTGGGGGGGGGACGCCCAACTATGGCTACACCTTC.

This clone showed up just once. The chain carries TRBV5-1 and TRBJ1-5, with D perhaps matching TRBD1 (5 bases). CDR1 SGHRS and CDR2 YFSETQ come from the germline V gene. V was clipped by 0 bases and J by 7 bases, with 8 bases between them. The CDR3 sequence is 13 residues long. The CDR3 DNA sequence: TGCGCCAGCAGCTTGGCCCAGGGCCAGCCCCAGCATTTT. It specifies CASSLAQGQPQHF.

The chain carries TRBV5-1 and TRBJ1-2; 7 nucleotides align to TRBD1. The CDR3 loop spans 14 amino acids. In germline, CDR1 is SGHRS, CDR2 YFSETQ. The V and J ends lost 2 bases and 0 bases, in that order; junction bases with no gene match: 1. The CDR3 DNA sequence: TGCGCCAGCAGCTTCGGGACAGCTAACTATGGCTACACCTTC. It specifies CASSFGTANYGYTF.

This CDR3 is CASSQASRRDGSYEQYF. As DNA, the CDR3 is TGTGCCAGCAGCCAGGCCTCACGGCGGGATGGATCCTACGAGCAGTACTTC. The J gene is TRBJ2-7, the V gene TRBV5-4; the D gene is possibly TRBD2 (6 bases). V lost 4 bases and J lost 1, with 21 bases in between. The germline gives CDR1 SGHNT, CDR2 YYREEE (reference sequence). The CDR3 has 17 residues.

V is TRBV6-5 and J is TRBJ2-2; 7 bases are shared with TRBD1. This CDR3 is built from 15 residues. V shed 8 bases, J shed 1 base, and the junction held 7 bases outside the gene matches. Germline V gene sequence: CDR1 MNHEY, CDR2 SVGAGI. The CDR3 bases are TGTGCCAGCGGCCGGGACAGCTTGAACACCGGGGAGCTGTTTTTT. It translates to CASGRDSLNTGELFF.

The chain combines TRBV6-4 with TRBJ2-3; 10 positions agree with TRBD2. V lost 0 bases to trimming and J lost 0 bases; unmatched junction nucleotides: 0. CDR1 and CDR2 from the germline V gene are MRHNA and SNTAGT. CDR3 size: 16 residues. In DNA form, the CDR3 reads TGTGCCAGCAGTGACTCGACTAGCGGGAGCACAGATACGCAGTATTTT. Translating gives CASSDSTSGSTDTQYF.

The chain uses TRBV27 and TRBJ2-7, with 9 nucleotides matching TRBD2. The CDR3 covers 14 residues. The V and J ends lost 4 bases and 6 bases, in that order; junction bases with no gene match: 7. Germline loops: CDR1 MNHEY, CDR2 SMNVEV (reference sequence). In DNA, the CDR3 is TGTGCCAGCAGTTCGGGACTAGCTTTTAGCGAGCAGTACTTC. This sequence encodes CASSSGLAFSEQYF.

This chain joins TRBV23-1 and TRBJ2-5; no clear D. TRBV23-1 is reported as an ORF; its role is uncertain. The CDR3 spans 18 residues. Trimming removed 1 base from V and 1 base from J, with 19 bases in between. This chain's CDR3 is CASSQWNGKAGPQETQYF. The CDR3 bases are TGCGCCAGCAGTCAATGGAACGGTAAGGCAGGCCCCCAAGAGACCCAGTACTTC.

This chain links TRBV6-5 with TRBJ1-5, with 7 bases lining up with TRBD1. The germline V gene encodes CDR1 MNHEY and CDR2 SVGAGI. The CDR3 extends over 12 amino acids. V was pared by 6 bases and J by 4 bases, with 0 bases of the junction left unmatched. CDR3 in DNA: TGTGCCAGCAGGGGACAGAATCAGCCCCAGCATTTT. Translated: CASRGQNQPQHF.